This is a list of T cell receptor beta chains from one sample in a study of PD-L1 blockade in urothelial cancer. Repertoires were generated with immunoSEQ multiplex PCR, while TCRdb's copy carries only in-frame clones and drops some. The sample has more than 90,000 clones; more than 75% are singletons. The source material was PBMCs, sampled around atezolizumab (anti-PD-L1) treatment. The origin of the receptors is a man aged 55 to 70 with urothelial cancer. Both conserved end residues are part of each CDR3. The D gene is left open where the match is weak. Clone size is shown for a subset of rows, as once, few, many or a class of expanded clone.

j_call | v_call | d_call | cdr3_length | clone_size | cdr3_nt | cdr3_aa
TRBJ2-5 | TRBV5-1 | NA | 15 | NA | TGCGCCAGCAGCTTGAGTGGGGGAGGTGGAGAGACCCAGTACTTC | CASSLSGGGGETQYF
TRBJ2-7 | TRBV5-4 | TRBD2 | 16 | NA | TGTGCCAGCAGCCTCGTCTTAGCGGGAGGGCTGCACGAGCAGTACTTC | CASSLVLAGGLHEQYF
TRBJ2-7 | TRBV2 | NA | 12 | NA | TGTGCCAGCAGGCGGGATTCCTACGAGCAGTACTTC | CASRRDSYEQYF
TRBJ1-2 | TRBV6-1 | NA | 13 | NA | TGTGCCAGCAGTGAATTGGCAGGGCGAGGCTACACCTTC | CASSELAGRGYTF
TRBJ2-5 | TRBV11-3 | NA | 18 | NA | TGTGCCAGCAGCTTAGATTTTTCAGATGTGAACCGCCAAGAGACCCAGTACTTC | CASSLDFSDVNRQETQYF
TRBJ1-1 | TRBV7-3 | TRBD1 | 14 | NA | TGTGCCAGCAGCTCACAGGGGAGGAGCACTGAAGCTTTCTTT | CASSSQGRSTEAFF
TRBJ2-5 | TRBV7-3 | NA | 15 | NA | TGTGCCAGCAGCTTAGGCCTTTACGGGGGAGAGACCCAGTACTTC | CASSLGLYGGETQYF
TRBJ2-1 | TRBV15 | TRBD1 | 14 | NA | TGTGCCACCAGCAGACCGACAGGGGTCAATGAGCAGTTCTTC | CATSRPTGVNEQFF
TRBJ2-1 | TRBV7-2 | NA | 16 | NA | TGTGCCAGCAGCTTAGTTAGAATGGTAACCTACAATGAGCAGTTCTTC | CASSLVRMVTYNEQFF
TRBJ2-3 | TRBV5-1 | TRBD2 | 15 | NA | TGCGCCAGCAGCTTGCCGCGGGAGACCACAGATACGCAGTATTTT | CASSLPRETTDTQYF
TRBJ1-5 | TRBV5-6 | TRBD1 | 16 | NA | TGTGCCAGCAGCTTGGGAGTCGTCAGGGGGTCTCAGCCCCAGCATTTT | CASSLGVVRGSQPQHF
TRBJ2-5 | TRBV2 | TRBD2 | 17 | NA | TGTGCCAGCAGAGATTCTAGCGGGGGGGTAGCCCGGGAGACCCAGTACTTC | CASRDSSGGVARETQYF
TRBJ2-7 | TRBV18 | TRBD2 | 15 | NA | TGTGCCAGCTCACCAGACCCCCTAGCGGGAGGCGAGCAGTACTTC | CASSPDPLAGGEQYF
TRBJ2-3 | TRBV7-3 | TRBD2 | 15 | few | TGTGCCAGCAGCCCTGTCGCGGGGGGTACAGATACGCAGTATTTT | CASSPVAGGTDTQYF
TRBJ2-5 | TRBV28 | TRBD2 | 17 | NA | TGTGCCAGCAGTCGGACTAGCGGGGGCATAAATGAAGAGACCCAGTACTTC | CASSRTSGGINEETQYF
TRBJ1-1 | TRBV19 | NA | 15 | once | TGTGCCAGTAGTATACGGGGGATTTTGGACACTGAAGCTTTCTTT | CASSIRGILDTEAFF
TRBJ2-7 | TRBV5-1 | NA | 12 | NA | TGCGCCAGCAGCCTCGGTGACTACGAGCAGTACTTC | CASSLGDYEQYF
TRBJ2-2 | TRBV27 | TRBD1 | 15 | NA | TGTGCCAGCACCAGAGGGGGCGGACCCACCGGGGAGCTGTTTTTT | CASTRGGGPTGELFF
TRBJ2-6 | TRBV14 | NA | 15 | NA | TGTGCCAGCAGCCGCAACAGGGCTGGGGCCAACGTCCTGACTTTC | CASSRNRAGANVLTF
TRBJ2-5 | TRBV6-1 | NA | 16 | NA | TGTGCCAGCAGTGCATCCCAGGGGGACTCCCTTGCGACCCAGTACTTC | CASSASQGDSLATQYF
TRBJ2-7 | TRBV5-1 | NA | 14 | NA | TGCGCCAGCAGCTTGGTTTTACAGGGCTACGAGCAGTACTTC | CASSLVLQGYEQYF
TRBJ1-5 | TRBV7-8 | NA | 16 | NA | TGTGCCAGCAGCGGGGGGGAAGGGAGGATCAATCAGCCCCAGCATTTT | CASSGGEGRINQPQHF
TRBJ2-3 | TRBV19 | TRBD2 | 14 | NA | TGTGCCAGTAGTCGGGCTAGCGGGTTAGATACGCAGTATTTT | CASSRASGLDTQYF
TRBJ1-1 | TRBV11-3 | TRBD1 | 14 | NA | TGTGCCAGCAGCCCAGGGGGGTTTAAGGCTGAAGCTTTCTTT | CASSPGGFKAEAFF
TRBJ1-5 | TRBV28 | NA | 19 | NA | TGTGCCAGCAGTTTAGGTTGGCAGGGGACCGTCGGTAGCAATCAGCCCCAGCATTTT | CASSLGWQGTVGSNQPQHF
TRBJ2-5 | TRBV7-2 | TRBD2 | 15 | NA | TGTGCCAGCAGGGGACTAGCGGGGGTCCAAGAGACCCAGTACTTC | CASRGLAGVQETQYF
TRBJ1-1 | TRBV19 | NA | 14 | NA | TGTGCCAGTAGTAAACGGGATGGGCACACTGAAGCTTTCTTT | CASSKRDGHTEAFF
TRBJ2-5 | TRBV11-3 | NA | 12 | NA | TGTGCCAGCAGCTCCGCCGGGGAGACCCAGTACTTC | CASSSAGETQYF
TRBJ2-3 | TRBV5-1 | NA | 14 | NA | TGCGCCAGCAGCTTGCTAGTTGGCAGAGATACGCAGTATTTT | CASSLLVGRDTQYF
TRBJ2-7 | TRBV9 | NA | 16 | once | TGTGCCGGGGGATACGGGGGGACACGGCTTAGGGGGGAGCAGTACTTC | CAGGYGGTRLRGEQYF
TRBJ1-2 | TRBV11-2 | NA | 14 | NA | TGTGCCAGCAGCTTAGATTCCGGGTCGGTTGGCTACACCTTC | CASSLDSGSVGYTF
TRBJ2-2 | TRBV7-8 | TRBD2 | 17 | NA | TGTGCCAGCAGCGCGTTACTTCTAGCGGGAGCCACCGGGGAGCTGTTTTTT | CASSALLLAGATGELFF
TRBJ2-1 | TRBV9 | NA | 16 | NA | TGTGCCAGCAGCGCCCATGGGGGGAGCTCCTACAATGAGCAGTTCTTC | CASSAHGGSSYNEQFF
TRBJ2-7 | TRBV28 | TRBD2 | 15 | NA | TGTGCCAGCAGGGACCCGGGGGGGGAGGGACGCGAGCAGTACTTC | CASRDPGGEGREQYF
TRBJ2-7 | TRBV10-3 | NA | 13 | NA | TGTGCCAGCCAGTCCCTTCTTTCCTACGAGCAGTACTTC | CASQSLLSYEQYF
TRBJ1-5 | TRBV6-5 | TRBD1 | 15 | NA | TGTGCCAGCAGTTCCTTACAGGGGGCGGGACAGCCCCAGCATTTT | CASSSLQGAGQPQHF